Only a few counts were recorded for the clone carrying this T cell receptor (beta chain). Its cognate antigen is unknown. TCRalpha and TCRbeta libraries used 5'RACE with constant-segment primers and UMIs. MiXCR, applied by TCRdb to the 5' RACE reads, yields one record per CDR3 protein. The data show more than 300,000 distinct CDR3 sequences, with 13% to 15% seen just once and roughly a fifth held by the top ten. The data are from a study of T-cell memory formation after mild COVID-19. Losses at the gene ends were 4 bases for V and 9 bases for J; bases not matched to a gene: 11. In germline, CDR1 is LNHNV, CDR2 YYDKDF (reference sequence). This CDR3 is built from 15 residues. General study findings and limits: CD8+ contracting clones occupied EMRA, while CD4+ ones occupied mainly CM and EM. SARS-CoV-2 specificity was not confirmed for second-wave clones peaking on day 37.

Sequencing was done on a sample of PBMCs or a T cell subset sorted from them (not recorded which). The chain joins TRBV15 to TRBJ2-5, with TRBD1 matching over 10 bases. The source of this sequence is a man in his late teens or twenties who had mild COVID-19 (a few samples of this study predate the infection). Cell type and time point are not known. CDR3: CATSTGTGAGRAQYF. The CDR3 region has the DNA TGTGCCACCAGCACTGGGACAGGGGCCGGTAGGGCCCAGTACTTC.